This T cell receptor (beta chain) was retrieved from a study of shared clonotypes between healthy human individuals. Study-level points and caveats: Clonotype sharing across donors was expected to vary with sequencing depth.

The donor cohort consisted entirely of Caucasian adults residing in Nashville, Tennessee. The germline gives CDR1 SGHRS, CDR2 YFSETQ. Deletions cut 1 base from V and 4 bases from J, with 15 bases between. The CDR3 runs to 15 residues. On this clone: Its antigen is still unknown.

Unsorted PBMC samples were amplified in replicate PCRs containing around 310 ng DNA, about 30,000 T cell genomes. Sequenced by immunoSEQ multiplex PCR; TCRdb stores in-frame clones only, minus some. The sample lists some 500,000 clones; around 80% were seen once. The source material was PBMCs. The rearrangement joins TRBV5-1 to TRBJ2-7, with D perhaps TRBD2 (6 bases). This TCR came from a middle-aged woman in good health. Some clones in this sample may be carry-over from other donors' samples. As DNA, the CDR3 is TGCGCCAGCAGCTTGAGTCCTAGCGCGGAATACGAGCAGTACTTC. Its translation: CASSLSPSAEYEQYF.